This T cell receptor (beta chain) emerged from a study of T cells in Graves' hyperthyroidism and ophthalmopathy. RNA transcripts gave rise to amplified TCR beta CDR3 regions. HTBI primers were the set used in a first-round RT-PCR of the TCR CDR3. MiXCR was run by TCRdb on the multiplex PCR reads, yielding one entry per CDR3 protein. The sample shows 500,000 to 600,000 distinct CDR3 sequences, under 60% of them seen only once. The CDR3 totals 13 residues. The V gene's germline CDR1 is LNHNV and CDR2 YYDKDF (reference sequence). V was shortened by 5 bases and J by 4 bases, with 12 bases between the two germline ends.

The receptor was derived from a woman aged 18-29 years with Graves' hyperthyroidism. V usage is TRBV15 and J usage is TRBJ2-7; D is perhaps TRBD1 (7 bases). The sequencing sample was made of peripheral blood or thyroid tissue (not recorded which). The CDR3 region has the DNA TGTGCCACCAGCCAGTCAGGGGGGTACGAGCAGTACTTC. Amino acids: CATSQSGGYEQYF.